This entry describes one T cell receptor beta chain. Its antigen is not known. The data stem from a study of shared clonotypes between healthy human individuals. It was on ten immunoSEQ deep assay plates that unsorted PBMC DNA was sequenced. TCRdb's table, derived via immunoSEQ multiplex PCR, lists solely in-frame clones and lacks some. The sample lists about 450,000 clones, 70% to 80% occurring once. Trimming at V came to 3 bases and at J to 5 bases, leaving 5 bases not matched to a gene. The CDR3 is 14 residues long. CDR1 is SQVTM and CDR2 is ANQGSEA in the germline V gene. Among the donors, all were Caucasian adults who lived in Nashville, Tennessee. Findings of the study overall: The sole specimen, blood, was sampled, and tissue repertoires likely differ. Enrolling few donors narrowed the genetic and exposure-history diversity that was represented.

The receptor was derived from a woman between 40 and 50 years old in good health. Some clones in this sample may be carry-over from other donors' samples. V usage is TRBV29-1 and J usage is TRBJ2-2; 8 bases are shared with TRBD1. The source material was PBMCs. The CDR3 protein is CSVDRTGSTGELFF. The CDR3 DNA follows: TGCAGCGTTGACAGGACAGGGAGTACCGGGGAGCTGTTTTTT.